This T cell receptor beta chain was captured in a study of T cell clusters in autoimmune cytopenias. Roughly 40,000 genome equivalents of blood DNA were amplified for TRB. TRB was amplified by touch-down multiplex PCR, primer pools A and B combined. TCRdb re-analyzed the multiplex PCR reads; it lists each CDR3 protein once, without DNA. This sample's clone table lists roughly 5,100 distinct CDR3 sequences. Germline V gene data show CDR1 as SQVTM and CDR2 as ANQGSEA. This CDR3 has 11 amino acids. Considering frequency, this clonotype is medium-sized. These data were also filed under a second study, of T cell repertoires in aging, cancer and after chemotherapy. As that study records: Loss of evenness, beyond lost richness, contributed to age-related TCR diversity decline in cancer patients.

The sample taken for sequencing was peripheral blood. The rearrangement uses TRBV29-1 and TRBJ1-4. The clonotype originates from a human donor in good health. CDR3 residues: CSVEDNEKLFF.